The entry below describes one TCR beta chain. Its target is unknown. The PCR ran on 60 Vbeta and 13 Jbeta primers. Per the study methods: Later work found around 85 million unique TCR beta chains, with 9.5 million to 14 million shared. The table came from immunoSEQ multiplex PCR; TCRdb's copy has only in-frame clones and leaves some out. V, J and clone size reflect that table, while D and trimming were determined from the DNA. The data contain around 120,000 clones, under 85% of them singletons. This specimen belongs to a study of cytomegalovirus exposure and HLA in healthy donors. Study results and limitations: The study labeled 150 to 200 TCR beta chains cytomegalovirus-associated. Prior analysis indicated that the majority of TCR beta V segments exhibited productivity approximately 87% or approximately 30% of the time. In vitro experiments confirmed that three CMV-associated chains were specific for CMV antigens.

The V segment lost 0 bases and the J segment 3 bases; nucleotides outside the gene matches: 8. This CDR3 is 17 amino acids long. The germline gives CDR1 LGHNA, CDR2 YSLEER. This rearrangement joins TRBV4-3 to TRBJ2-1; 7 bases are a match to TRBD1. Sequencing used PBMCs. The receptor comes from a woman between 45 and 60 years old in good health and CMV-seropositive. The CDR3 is CASSQDLGQAVYNEQFF. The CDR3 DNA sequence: TGCGCCAGCAGCCAAGATCTTGGACAGGCGGTCTACAATGAGCAGTTCTTC.